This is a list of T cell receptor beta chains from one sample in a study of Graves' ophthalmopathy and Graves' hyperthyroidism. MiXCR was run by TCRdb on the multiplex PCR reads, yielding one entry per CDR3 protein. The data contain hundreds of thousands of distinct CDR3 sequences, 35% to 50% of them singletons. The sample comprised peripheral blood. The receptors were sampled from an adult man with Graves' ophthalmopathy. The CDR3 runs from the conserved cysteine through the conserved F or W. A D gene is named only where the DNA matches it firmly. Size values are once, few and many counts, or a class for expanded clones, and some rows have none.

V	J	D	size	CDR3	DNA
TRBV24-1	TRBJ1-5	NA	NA	CASSAAISNQPQHF	TGTGCCAGCAGTGCAGCCATTAGCAATCAGCCCCAGCATTTT
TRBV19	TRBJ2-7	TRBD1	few	CASGTSGQGVYEQYF	TGTGCCAGTGGCACCTCGGGACAGGGGGTGTACGAGCAGTACTTC
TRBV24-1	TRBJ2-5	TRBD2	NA	CATWDRTTSGTFQETQYF	TGTGCCACTTGGGACAGAACAACTAGCGGGACCTTCCAAGAGACCCAGTACTTC
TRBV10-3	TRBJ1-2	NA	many	CAISESGGRANYGYTF	TGTGCCATCAGTGAGTCGGGGGGGAGAGCTAACTATGGCTACACCTTC
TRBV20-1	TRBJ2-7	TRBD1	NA	CSAIVGTGPYEQYF	TGCAGTGCCATAGTGGGGACAGGGCCCTACGAGCAGTACTTC
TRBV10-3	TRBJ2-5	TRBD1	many	CAISEPGQATQETQYF	TGTGCCATCAGTGAACCCGGACAGGCCACCCAAGAGACCCAGTACTTC
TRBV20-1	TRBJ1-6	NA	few	CSARDGSSPLHF	TGCAGTGCTAGAGATGGGAGTTCGCCCCTCCACTTT
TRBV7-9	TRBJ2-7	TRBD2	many	CASSLTTSGTYEQYF	TGTGCCAGCAGCCTAACGACTAGCGGGACCTACGAGCAGTACTTC
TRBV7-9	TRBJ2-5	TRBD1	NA	CASSPTGQVPRTQYF	TGTGCCAGCAGCCCGACGGGACAGGTACCTCGGACCCAGTACTTC
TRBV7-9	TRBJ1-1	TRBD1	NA	CASSATGTGGIGTEAFF	TGTGCCAGCTCAGCTACCGGGACAGGGGGCATAGGCACTGAAGCTTTCTTT